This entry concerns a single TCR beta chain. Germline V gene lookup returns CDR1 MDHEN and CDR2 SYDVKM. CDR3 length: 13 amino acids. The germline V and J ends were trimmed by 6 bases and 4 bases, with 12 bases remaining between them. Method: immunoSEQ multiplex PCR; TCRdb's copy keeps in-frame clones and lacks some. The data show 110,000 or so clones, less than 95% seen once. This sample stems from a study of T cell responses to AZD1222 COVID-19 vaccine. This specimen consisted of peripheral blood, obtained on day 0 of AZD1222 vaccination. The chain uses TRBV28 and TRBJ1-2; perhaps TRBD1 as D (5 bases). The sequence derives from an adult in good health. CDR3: CASRRGGSYGYTF. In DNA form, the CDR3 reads TGTGCCAGCAGGAGGGGTGGGAGCTATGGCTACACCTTC.